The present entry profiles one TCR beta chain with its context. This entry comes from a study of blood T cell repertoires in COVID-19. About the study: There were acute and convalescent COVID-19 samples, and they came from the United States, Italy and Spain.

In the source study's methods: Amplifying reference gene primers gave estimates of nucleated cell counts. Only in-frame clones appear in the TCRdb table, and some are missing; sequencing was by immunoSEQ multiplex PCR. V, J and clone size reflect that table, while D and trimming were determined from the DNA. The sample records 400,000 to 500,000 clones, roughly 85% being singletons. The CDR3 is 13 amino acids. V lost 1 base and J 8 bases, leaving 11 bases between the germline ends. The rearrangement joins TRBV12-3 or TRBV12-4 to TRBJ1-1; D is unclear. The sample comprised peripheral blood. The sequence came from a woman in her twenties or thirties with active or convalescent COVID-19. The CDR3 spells CASSLGQALEAFF. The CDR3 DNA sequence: TGTGCCAGCAGTTTAGGGCAGGCTCTGGAAGCTTTCTTT.